This T cell receptor beta chain is drawn from a study of Ad26.COV2.S vaccination and SARS-CoV-2 variants. Across the whole study: Participants got Ad26.COV2.S intramuscularly, once or twice 56 days apart.

Whole-study findings and limits: Breadth and depth estimates from TCRs may understate total T cell responses. Marked by substantial breadth, spike-specific CD8+ and CD4+ T cell responses were reportedly seen after vaccination. Placebo recipients trailed vaccine recipients in spike-specific TCR breadth.

This sample's treatment: 19 received Ad26.COV2.S at low or high dose, single or two shots; 5 received placebo; per-sample allocation not given. Day 63 after the first injection of vaccine or placebo was the sampling time. About this clone: Its cognate antigen is unknown.

Clones were read by immunoSEQ multiplex PCR, and TCRdb kept only the in-frame ones, dropping some. The table has fewer than 600,000 clones, about 89% seen once. The germline V and J ends were trimmed by 1 base and 4 bases, with 8 bases remaining between them. Germline V gene data show CDR1 as SGHTA and CDR2 as FQGNSA. The CDR3 runs to 14 residues. The sequence derives from a person aged 18-65 years who received the Ad26.COV2.S COVID-19 vaccine or a placebo. J is TRBJ1-5 and V is TRBV7-2, with D possibly TRBD1 on 6 matching bases. This sample comprised peripheral blood, obtained in a trial of Ad26.COV2.S vaccine versus placebo. The CDR3 loop reads CASSLGGTNQPQHF. The CDR3 bases are TGTGCCAGCAGCTTAGGGGGGACAAATCAGCCCCAGCATTTT.